The text below deals with one TCR beta chain. As yet, its antigen is unknown. Germline V CDR1 and CDR2: SSHAT, FNYEAQ (reference sequence). This CDR3 has 13 amino acids. Trimming removed 0 bases from V and 0 bases from J, with 2 bases in between. The protocol was immunoSEQ multiplex PCR, while the TCRdb copy is restricted to in-frame clones and leaves out a portion. This table has 25,000 to 35,000 clones, around 86% appearing once. This entry comes from a study of T cells in narcolepsy. Study-level information: Donors had narcolepsy type 1 or type 2, or were healthy controls. Notes on the study in general: Some memory CD4+ repertoires had no autoreactive clone sequences. Same-patient CSF and blood CD4+ T cell clonotypes included HCRT-specific and TRIB2-specific autoreactive ones.

The sequenced sample was CD45RA- memory CD4+ T cells from PBMCs. The chain is built from TRBV7-7 and TRBJ1-1, with no clear D. This TCR was recovered from a human donor with narcolepsy. CDR3 DNA: TGTGCCAGCAGCTTAGCCCTGAACACTGAAGCTTTCTTT. The encoded protein is CASSLALNTEAFF.